The sequence of this T cell receptor (beta chain) was determined in a study of identical twins. TCRdb re-derived calls from the 5' RACE reads in MiXCR, one entry per CDR3 protein. Among 1.5 million to 2 million distinct CDR3 sequences listed, under 35% were seen once. The count of this clonotype is one. The antigen remains unidentified. A much larger clone differs by one base, so this may be a read error. The study, taken as a whole, reports: Sharing of beta out-of-frame sequences by twins showed a weaker excess.

The CDR3 has 16 residues. Trimming cost V 7 bases and J 11 bases, with 29 bases left between them. Germline CDR1 is MNHEY and CDR2 is SVGAGI. This sequence originates from a newborn girl in good health. The specimen sequenced was cord blood. The chain recombines TRBV6-5 with TRBJ2-5, with D perhaps assigned TRBD1 or TRBD2 (5 bases each). This CDR3 is CASINEGPEISYGQYF. CDR3 DNA sequence: TGTGCCAGCATCAACGAGGGACCGGAAATCTCCTACGGGCAGTACTTC.